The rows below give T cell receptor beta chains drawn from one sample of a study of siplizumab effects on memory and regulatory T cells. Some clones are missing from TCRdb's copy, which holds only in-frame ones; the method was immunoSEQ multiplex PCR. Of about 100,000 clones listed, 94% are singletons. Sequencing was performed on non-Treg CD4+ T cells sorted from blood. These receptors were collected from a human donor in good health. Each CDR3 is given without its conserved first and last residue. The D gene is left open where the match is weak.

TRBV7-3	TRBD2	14	ASSRGLAGGTGELF
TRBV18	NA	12	ASSPGGTHNEQF
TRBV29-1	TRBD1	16	SAAGTGGDKVAKNIQY
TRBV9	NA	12	ASSVVTDTGELF
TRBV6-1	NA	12	ASSEGRSQETQY
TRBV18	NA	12	ASSPFPTNYGYT
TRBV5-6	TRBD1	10	ASSWTGETQY
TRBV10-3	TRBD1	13	AIRVGQLNTGELF
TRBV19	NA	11	ASSARLRDTQY
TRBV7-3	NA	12	ASSLNGHQETQY
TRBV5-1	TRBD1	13	ASSTMDRMVYGYT
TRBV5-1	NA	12	ASSSGEAGTEAF
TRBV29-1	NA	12	SVDNGKTYNEQF
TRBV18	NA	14	ASSPGKSKANYGYT
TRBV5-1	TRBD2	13	ASSLELAGVQEQY
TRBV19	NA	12	ASSIGGYPYEQY
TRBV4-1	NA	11	ASSLGIQETQY
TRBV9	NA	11	ASSVGVGETQY
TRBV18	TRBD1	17	ASSQYTPDRQGALNEQF
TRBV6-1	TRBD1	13	ASSEEQGLNYGYT
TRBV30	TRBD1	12	ACTTGAGANVLT
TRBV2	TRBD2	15	ASSEMGGLAVYNEQF
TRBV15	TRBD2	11	ATQTAGGSEQY
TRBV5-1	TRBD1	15	ASSLTRAQGQNYGYT
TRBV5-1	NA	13	ASSSAMVSGETQY
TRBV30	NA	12	AWSSSPPRNEQF
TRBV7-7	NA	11	ASSADSYNEQF
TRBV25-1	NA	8	ATHYNEQF
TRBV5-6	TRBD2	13	ASSLPGLLYNEQF
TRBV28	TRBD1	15	ASSLPGQGPNTGELF
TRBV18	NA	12	ASSPQTGSQPQH
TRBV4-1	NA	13	ASSQEGTSTDTQY
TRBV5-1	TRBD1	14	ASSSGTGGVGNIQY
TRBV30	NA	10	AWSVGGGGYT
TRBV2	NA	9	ASSRNFEQF
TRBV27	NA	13	ASSLSPGARGGYT
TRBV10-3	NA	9	AIRGEETQY
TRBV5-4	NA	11	ASRRQVQETQY
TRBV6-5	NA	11	ASSYTLNTEAF
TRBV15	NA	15	ATSRGGEAYSGNTIY
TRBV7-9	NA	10	ATSRDNYGYT
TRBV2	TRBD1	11	ASSGGTDNEQF
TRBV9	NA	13	ASSPLGGIGETQY
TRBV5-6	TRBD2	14	ASSPGGGALADTQY
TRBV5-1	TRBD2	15	ASSLDLRGLAPDTQY
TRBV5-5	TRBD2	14	ASSLGAGGPQETQY
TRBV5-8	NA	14	ASSLSNVGRTGELF
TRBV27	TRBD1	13	ASSRTGRNNSPLH
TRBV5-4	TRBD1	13	ASSFRQGVYYEQY
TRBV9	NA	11	ASSVRVNTEAF
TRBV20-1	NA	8	SATYNEQF
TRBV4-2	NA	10	ASSQEVGEQF
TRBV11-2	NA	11	ASSFRAKNIQY